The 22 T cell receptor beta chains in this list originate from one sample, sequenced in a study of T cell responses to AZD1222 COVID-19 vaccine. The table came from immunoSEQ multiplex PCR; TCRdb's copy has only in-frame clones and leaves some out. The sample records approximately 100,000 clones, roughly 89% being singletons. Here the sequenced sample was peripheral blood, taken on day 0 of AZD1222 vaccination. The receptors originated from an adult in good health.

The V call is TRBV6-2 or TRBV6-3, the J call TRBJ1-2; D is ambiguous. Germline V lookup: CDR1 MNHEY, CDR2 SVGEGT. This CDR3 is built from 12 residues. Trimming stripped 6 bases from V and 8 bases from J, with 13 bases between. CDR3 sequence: CASSQSRIGYTF. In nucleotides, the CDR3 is TGTGCCAGCAGCCAATCCAGGATAGGCTACACCTTC.

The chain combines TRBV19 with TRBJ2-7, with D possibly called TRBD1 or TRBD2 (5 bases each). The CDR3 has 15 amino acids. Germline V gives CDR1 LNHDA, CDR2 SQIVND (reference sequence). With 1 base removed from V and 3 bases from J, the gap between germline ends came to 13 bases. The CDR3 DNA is TGTGCCAGTAGTATAGGAGGGACCTTTAACTACGAGCAGTACTTC. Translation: CASSIGGTFNYEQYF.

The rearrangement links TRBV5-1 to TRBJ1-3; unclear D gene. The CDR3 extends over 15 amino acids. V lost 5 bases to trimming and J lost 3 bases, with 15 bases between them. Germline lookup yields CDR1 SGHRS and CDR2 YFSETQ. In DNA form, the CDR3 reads TGCGCCAGCAGGACGGACGGCAGTTTTGGAAACACCATATATTTT. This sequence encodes CASRTDGSFGNTIYF.

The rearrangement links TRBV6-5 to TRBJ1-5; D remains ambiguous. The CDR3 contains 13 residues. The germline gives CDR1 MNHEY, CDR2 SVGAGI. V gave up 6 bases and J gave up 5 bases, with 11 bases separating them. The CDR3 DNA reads TGTGCCAGCAGGTCCCTGGAGGATCAGCCCCAGCATTTT. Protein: CASRSLEDQPQHF.

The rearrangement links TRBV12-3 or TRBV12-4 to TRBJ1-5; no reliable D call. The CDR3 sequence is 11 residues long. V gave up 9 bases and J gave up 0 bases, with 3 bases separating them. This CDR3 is CASSSNQPQHF. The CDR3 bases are TGTGCCAGTAGTAGCAATCAGCCCCAGCATTTT.

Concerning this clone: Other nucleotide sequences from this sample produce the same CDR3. The CDR3 region is CSVDTDTQYF. The CDR3 nucleotides read TGCAGCGTTGATACAGATACGCAGTATTTT. This rearrangement joins TRBV29-1 to TRBJ2-3; no clear D. This CDR3 has 10 residues. CDR1 SQVTM and CDR2 ANQGSEA come from the germline V gene. The V end lost 3 bases, the J end lost 3 bases, and 1 base lay between the germline ends.

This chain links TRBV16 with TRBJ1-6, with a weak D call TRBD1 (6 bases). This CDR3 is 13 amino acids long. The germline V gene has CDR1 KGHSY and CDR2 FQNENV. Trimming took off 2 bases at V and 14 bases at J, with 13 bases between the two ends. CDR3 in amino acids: CASSQTTGDALHF. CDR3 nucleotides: TGTGCCAGCAGCCAAACGACAGGAGACGCCCTCCACTTT.

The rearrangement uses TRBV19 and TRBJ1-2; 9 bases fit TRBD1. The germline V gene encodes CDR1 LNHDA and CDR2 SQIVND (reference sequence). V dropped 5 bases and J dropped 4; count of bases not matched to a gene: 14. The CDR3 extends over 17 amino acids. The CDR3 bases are TGTGCCAGTAGTGCGCCCTACCGGGACAGGGAAGGCTATGGCTACACCTTC. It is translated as CASSAPYRDREGYGYTF.

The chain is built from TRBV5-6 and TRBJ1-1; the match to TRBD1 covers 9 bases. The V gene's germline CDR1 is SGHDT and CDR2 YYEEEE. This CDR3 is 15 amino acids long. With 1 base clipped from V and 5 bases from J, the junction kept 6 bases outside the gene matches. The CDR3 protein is CASSLTGGAFTEAFF. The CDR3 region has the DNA TGTGCCAGCAGCTTGACAGGGGGCGCTTTTACTGAAGCTTTCTTT.

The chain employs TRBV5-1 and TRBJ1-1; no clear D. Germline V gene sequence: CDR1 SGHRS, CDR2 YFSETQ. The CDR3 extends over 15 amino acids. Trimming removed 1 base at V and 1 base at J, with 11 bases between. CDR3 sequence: CASSLNAPGNTEAFF. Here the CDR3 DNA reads TGCGCCAGCAGCTTGAATGCTCCGGGGAACACTGAAGCTTTCTTT.

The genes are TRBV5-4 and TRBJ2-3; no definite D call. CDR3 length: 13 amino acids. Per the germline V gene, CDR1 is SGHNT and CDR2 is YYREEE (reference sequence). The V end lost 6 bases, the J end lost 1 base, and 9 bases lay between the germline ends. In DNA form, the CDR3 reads TGTGCCAGCACGATCCAAGGCACAGATACGCAGTATTTT. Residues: CASTIQGTDTQYF.

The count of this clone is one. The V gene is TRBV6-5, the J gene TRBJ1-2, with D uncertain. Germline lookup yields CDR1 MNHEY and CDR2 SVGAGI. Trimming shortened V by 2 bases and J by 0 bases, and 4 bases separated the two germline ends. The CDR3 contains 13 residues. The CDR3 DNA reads TGTGCCAGCAGTTACGCGGCTAACTATGGCTACACCTTC. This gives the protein CASSYAANYGYTF.

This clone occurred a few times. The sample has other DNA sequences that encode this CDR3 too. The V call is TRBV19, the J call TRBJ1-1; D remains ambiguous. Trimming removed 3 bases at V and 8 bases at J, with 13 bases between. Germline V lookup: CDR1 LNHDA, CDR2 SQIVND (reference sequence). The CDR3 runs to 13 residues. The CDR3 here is CASSIGKAAEAFF. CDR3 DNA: TGTGCCAGTAGTATCGGGAAGGCTGCCGAAGCTTTCTTT. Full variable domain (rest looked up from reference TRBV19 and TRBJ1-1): DGGITQSPKYLFRKEGQNVTLSCEQNLNHDAMYWYRQDPGQGLRLIYYSQIVNDFQKGDIAEGYSVSREKKESFPLTVTSAQKNPTAFYLCASSIGKAAEAFFGQGTRLTVV.

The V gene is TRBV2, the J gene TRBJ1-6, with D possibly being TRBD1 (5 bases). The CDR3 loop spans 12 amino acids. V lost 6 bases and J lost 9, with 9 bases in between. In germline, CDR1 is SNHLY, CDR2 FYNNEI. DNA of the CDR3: TGTGCCAGCAGAGGGACTGGTTCACCCCTCCACTTT. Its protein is CASRGTGSPLHF.

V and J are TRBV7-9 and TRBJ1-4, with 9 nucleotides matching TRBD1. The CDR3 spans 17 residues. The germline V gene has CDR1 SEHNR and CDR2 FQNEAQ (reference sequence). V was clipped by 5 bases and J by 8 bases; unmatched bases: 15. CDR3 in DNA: TGTGCCAGCAGCATCACAGGGGGCCTTTTCATAGAGGAAAAACTGTTTTTT. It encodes CASSITGGLFIEEKLFF. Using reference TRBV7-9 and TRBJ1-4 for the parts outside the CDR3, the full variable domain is DTGVSQNPRHKITKRGQNVTFRCDPISEHNRLYWYRQTLGQGPEFLTYFQNEAQLEKSRLLSDRFSAERPKGSFSTLEIQRTEQGDSAMYLCASSITGGLFIEEKLFFGSGTQLSVL.

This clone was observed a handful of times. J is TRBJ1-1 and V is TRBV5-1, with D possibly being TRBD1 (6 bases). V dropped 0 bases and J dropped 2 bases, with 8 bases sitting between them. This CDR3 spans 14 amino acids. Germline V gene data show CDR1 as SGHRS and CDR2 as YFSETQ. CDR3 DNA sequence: TGCGCCAGCAGCTTGGACAGGGTTAACACTGAAGCTTTCTTT. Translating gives CASSLDRVNTEAFF. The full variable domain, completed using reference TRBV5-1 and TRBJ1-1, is KAGVTQTPRYLIKTRGQQVTLSCSPISGHRSVSWYQQTPGQGLQFLFEYFSETQRNKGNFPGRFSGRQFSNSRSEMNVSTLELGDSALYLCASSLDRVNTEAFFGQGTRLTVV.

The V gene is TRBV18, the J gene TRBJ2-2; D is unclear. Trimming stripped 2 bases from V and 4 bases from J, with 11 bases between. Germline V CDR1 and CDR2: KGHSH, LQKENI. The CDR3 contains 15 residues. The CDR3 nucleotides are TGTGCCAGCTCACCAACCGGGTTATCCACCGGGGAGCTGTTTTTT. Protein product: CASSPTGLSTGELFF.

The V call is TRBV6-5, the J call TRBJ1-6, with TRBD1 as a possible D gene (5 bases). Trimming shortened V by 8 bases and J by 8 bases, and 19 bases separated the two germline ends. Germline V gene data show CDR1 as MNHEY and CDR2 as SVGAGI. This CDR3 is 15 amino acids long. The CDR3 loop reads CASHRGGATHSPLHF. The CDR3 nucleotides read TGTGCCAGCCACCGGGGAGGGGCTACTCATTCACCCCTCCACTTT.

The CDR3 protein is CASSVDGTSPLQYF. The CDR3 DNA reads TGTGCCAGCAGCGTAGATGGGACCTCTCCGCTTCAGTACTTC. The chain employs TRBV9 and TRBJ2-4; D may correspond to TRBD1 or TRBD2 (5 bases each). V lost 0 bases and J 11 bases, leaving 15 bases between the germline ends. CDR1 and CDR2 from the germline V gene are SGDLS and YYNGEE. The CDR3 is 14 residues long. The full variable domain, its missing parts supplied by reference TRBV9 and TRBJ2-4, is DSGVTQTPKHLITATGQRVTLRCSPRSGDLSVYWYQQSLDQGLQFLIQYYNGEERAKGNILERFSAQQFPDLHSELNLSSLELGDSALYFCASSVDGTSPLQYFGAGTRLSVL.

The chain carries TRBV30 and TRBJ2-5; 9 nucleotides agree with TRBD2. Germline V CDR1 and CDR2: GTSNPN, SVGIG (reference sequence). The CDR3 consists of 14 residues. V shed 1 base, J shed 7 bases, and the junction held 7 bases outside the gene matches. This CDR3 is CAWSALAGSGTQYF. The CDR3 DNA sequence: TGTGCCTGGAGTGCCCTAGCGGGGTCCGGGACCCAGTACTTC.

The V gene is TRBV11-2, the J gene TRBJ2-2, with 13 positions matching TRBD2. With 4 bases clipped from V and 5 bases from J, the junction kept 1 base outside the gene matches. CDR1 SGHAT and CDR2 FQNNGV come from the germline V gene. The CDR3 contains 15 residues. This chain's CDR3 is CASSSGLAGTGELFF. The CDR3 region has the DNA TGTGCCAGCAGCTCGGGACTAGCGGGGACCGGGGAGCTGTTTTTT.

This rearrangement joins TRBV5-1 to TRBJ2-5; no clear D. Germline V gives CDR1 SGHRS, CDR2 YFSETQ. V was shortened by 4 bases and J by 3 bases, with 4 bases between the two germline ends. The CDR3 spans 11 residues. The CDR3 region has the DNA TGCGCCAGCAGCGTGGAAGAGACCCAGTACTTC. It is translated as CASSVEETQYF.